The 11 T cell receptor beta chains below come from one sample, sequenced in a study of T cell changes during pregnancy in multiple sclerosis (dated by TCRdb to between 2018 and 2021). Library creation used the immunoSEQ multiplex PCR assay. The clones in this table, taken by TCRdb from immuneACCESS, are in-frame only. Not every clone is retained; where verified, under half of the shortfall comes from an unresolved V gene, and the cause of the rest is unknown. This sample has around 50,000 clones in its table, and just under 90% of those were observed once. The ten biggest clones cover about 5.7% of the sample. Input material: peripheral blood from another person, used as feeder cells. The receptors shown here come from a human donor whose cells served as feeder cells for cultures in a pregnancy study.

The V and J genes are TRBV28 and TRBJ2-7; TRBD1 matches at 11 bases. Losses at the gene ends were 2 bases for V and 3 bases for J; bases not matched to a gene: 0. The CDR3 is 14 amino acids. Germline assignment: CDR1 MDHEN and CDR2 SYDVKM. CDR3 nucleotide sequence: TGTGCCAGCAGTTTAGGGACAGGGGGCTACGAGCAGTACTTC. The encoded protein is CASSLGTGGYEQYF.

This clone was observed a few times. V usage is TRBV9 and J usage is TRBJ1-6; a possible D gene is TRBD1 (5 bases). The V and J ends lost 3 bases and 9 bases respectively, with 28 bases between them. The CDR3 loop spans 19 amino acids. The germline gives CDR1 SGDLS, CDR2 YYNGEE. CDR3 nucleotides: TGTGCCAGCAGCGGAGAAATCCCGAGGGCCAGGGTGAGAATTTCACCCCTCCACTTT. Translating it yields CASSGEIPRARVRISPLHF. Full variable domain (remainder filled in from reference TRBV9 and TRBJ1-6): DSGVTQTPKHLITATGQRVTLRCSPRSGDLSVYWYQQSLDQGLQFLIQYYNGEERAKGNILERFSAQQFPDLHSELNLSSLELGDSALYFCASSGEIPRARVRISPLHFGNGTRLTVT.

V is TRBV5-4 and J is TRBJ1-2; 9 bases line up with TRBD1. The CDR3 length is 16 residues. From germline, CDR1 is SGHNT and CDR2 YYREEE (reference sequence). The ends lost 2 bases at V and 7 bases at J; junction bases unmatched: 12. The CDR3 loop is CASSFEDRGFVPGYTF. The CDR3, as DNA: TGTGCCAGCAGCTTCGAGGACAGGGGATTTGTACCTGGCTACACCTTC.

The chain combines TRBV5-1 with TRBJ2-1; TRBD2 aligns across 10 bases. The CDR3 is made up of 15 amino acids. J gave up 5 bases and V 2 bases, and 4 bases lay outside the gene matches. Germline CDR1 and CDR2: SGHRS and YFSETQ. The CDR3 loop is CASSLGTSANNEQFF. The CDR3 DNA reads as TGCGCCAGCAGCTTAGGGACTAGCGCCAACAATGAGCAGTTCTTC.

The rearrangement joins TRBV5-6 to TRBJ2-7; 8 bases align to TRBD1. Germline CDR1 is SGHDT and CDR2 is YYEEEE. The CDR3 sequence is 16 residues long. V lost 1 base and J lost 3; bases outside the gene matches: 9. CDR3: CASSLQGASRFYEQYF. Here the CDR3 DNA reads TGTGCCAGCAGCTTGCAGGGGGCGTCAAGATTCTACGAGCAGTACTTC.

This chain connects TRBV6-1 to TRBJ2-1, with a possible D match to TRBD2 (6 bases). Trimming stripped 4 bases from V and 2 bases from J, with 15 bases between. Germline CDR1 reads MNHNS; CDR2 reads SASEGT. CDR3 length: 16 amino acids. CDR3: CASSVSSGEAYNEQFF. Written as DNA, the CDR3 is TGTGCCAGCAGTGTAAGTAGCGGAGAAGCCTACAATGAGCAGTTCTTC.

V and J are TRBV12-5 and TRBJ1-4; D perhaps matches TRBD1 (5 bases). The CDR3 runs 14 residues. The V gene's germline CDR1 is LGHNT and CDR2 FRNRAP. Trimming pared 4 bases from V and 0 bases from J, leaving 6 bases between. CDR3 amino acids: CASGSGATNEKLFF. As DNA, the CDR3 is TGTGCTAGTGGTTCGGGGGCAACTAATGAAAAACTGTTTTTT. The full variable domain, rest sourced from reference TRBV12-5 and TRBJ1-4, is DARVTQTPRHKVTEMGQEVTMRCQPILGHNTVFWYRQTMMQGLELLAYFRNRAPLDDSGMPKDRFSAEMPDATLATLKIQPSEPRDSAVYFCASGSGATNEKLFFGSGTQLSVL.

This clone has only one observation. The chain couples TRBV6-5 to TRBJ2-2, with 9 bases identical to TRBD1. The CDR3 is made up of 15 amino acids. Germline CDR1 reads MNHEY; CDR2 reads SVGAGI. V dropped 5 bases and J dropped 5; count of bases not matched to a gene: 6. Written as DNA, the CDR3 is TGTGCCAGCAGTGGACAGACAGGGGGGACCGGGGAGCTGTTTTTT. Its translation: CASSGQTGGTGELFF.

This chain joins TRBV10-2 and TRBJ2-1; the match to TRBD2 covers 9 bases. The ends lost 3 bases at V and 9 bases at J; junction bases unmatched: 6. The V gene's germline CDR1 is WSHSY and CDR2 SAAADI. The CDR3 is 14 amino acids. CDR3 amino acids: CASSDAGGVGEQFF. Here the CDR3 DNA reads TGCGCCAGCAGTGACGCGGGGGGGGTTGGTGAGCAGTTCTTC.

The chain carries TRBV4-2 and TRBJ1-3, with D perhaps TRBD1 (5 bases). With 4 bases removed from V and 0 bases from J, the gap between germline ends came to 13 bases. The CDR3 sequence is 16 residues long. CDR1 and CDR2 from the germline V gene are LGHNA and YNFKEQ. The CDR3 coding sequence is TGTGCCAGCAGCCCCCTGGGGGGAAGCTCTGGAAACACCATATATTTT. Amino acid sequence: CASSPLGGSSGNTIYF.

CDR3 DNA: TGTGCCAGTAGTATACAACTTCAAGGTGGCTACACCTTC. Protein sequence: CASSIQLQGGYTF. The chain links TRBV19 to TRBJ1-2; D remains unclear. The CDR3 is 13 amino acids. Trimming took off 2 bases at V and 7 bases at J, with 11 bases between the two ends. The germline CDR1 and CDR2 sequences are LNHDA and SQIVND (reference sequence).